This T cell receptor beta chain was documented in a study of blood T cell repertoires in COVID-19. Across the study: Samples taken during acute and convalescent COVID-19 were collected in the United States, Italy and Spain. The cDNA or gDNA used as material had been derived from T cells, B-cell-depleted T cells, or PBMCs.

In the original workflow: Using reference gene primer amplification, nucleated cell counts were estimated. Here immunoSEQ multiplex PCR was the method, and the copy in TCRdb shows in-frame clones only, minus some. The V and J calls and the clone size are those of that table, but D and trimming were determined from the DNA. The sample holds roughly 140,000 clones, 80% to 90% seen once. The ends were cut back, 4 bases at V and 2 bases at J, with 13 bases in the middle. This CDR3 comprises 14 residues. Germline lookup yields CDR1 SGHNT and CDR2 YYREEE (reference sequence). This chain uses TRBV5-4 with TRBJ2-7, with D maybe TRBD1 (6 bases). Input material: peripheral blood. The sequence came from a woman aged 60-70 years with COVID-19, enrolled during active disease. The CDR3 spells CASSTVTGTYEQYF. CDR3 DNA sequence: TGTGCCAGCAGCACCGTTACAGGGACCTACGAGCAGTACTTC.